These T cell receptor beta chains were read from a single sample in a study of cytomegalovirus exposure and HLA in healthy donors. TCRdb keeps only in-frame clones here, not all; method: immunoSEQ multiplex PCR. The sample records 100,000 to 150,000 clones, 77% being singletons. The sample consisted of PBMCs. These receptors were taken from a woman between 40 and 55 years old in good health and CMV-seropositive. The CDR3 runs from the conserved cysteine through the conserved F or W. A D gene is named only where the DNA matches it firmly.

V gene: TRBV15; D gene: TRBD2; CDR3 protein: CATSTRGSGGYEQYF
V gene: TRBV29-1; D gene: TRBD2; CDR3 protein: CSVRLAGGGNEQFF
V gene: TRBV4-1; D gene: TRBD2; CDR3 protein: CASSPTSGMVSEQFF
V gene: TRBV5-6; D gene: TRBD2; CDR3 protein: CASSGGLAYTQYF
V gene: TRBV28; D gene: TRBD1; CDR3 protein: CASSYETGVGYTF
V gene: TRBV6-6; D gene: TRBD2; CDR3 protein: CASSYSGSGAYEQYF
V gene: TRBV7-2; D gene: TRBD1; CDR3 protein: CASSFGQVDTQYF
V gene: TRBV5-8; D gene: TRBD2; CDR3 protein: CASSLGLAVYNEQFF
V gene: TRBV18; D gene: NA; CDR3 protein: CASSPGEETQYF
V gene: TRBV9; D gene: NA; CDR3 protein: CASSMTRGQINNEQFF
V gene: TRBV2; D gene: NA; CDR3 protein: CASNEDSAGNQPQHF
V gene: TRBV5-1; D gene: TRBD1; CDR3 protein: CASSIGQGNQETQYF
V gene: TRBV2; D gene: TRBD2; CDR3 protein: CATPTSGRNTGELFF
V gene: TRBV29-1; D gene: NA; CDR3 protein: CSVESGFEQYF
V gene: TRBV4-1; D gene: NA; CDR3 protein: CASSQVSTTNTEAFF
V gene: TRBV19; D gene: NA; CDR3 protein: CASSDDRLSGNTIYF
V gene: TRBV28; D gene: NA; CDR3 protein: CASSFQGGTRRTGELFF
V gene: TRBV10-3; D gene: NA; CDR3 protein: CAISDLVEVVPTGELFF
V gene: TRBV7-9; D gene: TRBD2; CDR3 protein: CASSQFTSGRSNEQFF
V gene: TRBV7-6; D gene: NA; CDR3 protein: CASSPRGGTTYEQYF
V gene: TRBV21-1; D gene: NA; CDR3 protein: CASSKGAGGDSGANVLTF
V gene: TRBV6-1; D gene: TRBD2; CDR3 protein: CASRPSGNEELFF
V gene: TRBV29-1; D gene: NA; CDR3 protein: CSVVGGTEAFF
V gene: TRBV19; D gene: TRBD1; CDR3 protein: CATEDRGQPQHF
V gene: TRBV28; D gene: NA; CDR3 protein: CASKGAGRNSYEQYF
V gene: TRBV5-4; D gene: NA; CDR3 protein: CASSPSSVGGNEQFF
V gene: TRBV29-1; D gene: NA; CDR3 protein: CSVEDLHGDGDTQYF
V gene: TRBV11-2; D gene: TRBD2; CDR3 protein: CASSWTSGYNEQFF
V gene: TRBV20-1; D gene: NA; CDR3 protein: CSSGDRTEAFF
V gene: TRBV5-1; D gene: TRBD1; CDR3 protein: CASSLAGTGLGNTIYF
V gene: TRBV27; D gene: TRBD2; CDR3 protein: CASRTDRGSGRETQYF
V gene: TRBV27; D gene: NA; CDR3 protein: CASSLTQGRETQYF
V gene: TRBV18; D gene: TRBD1; CDR3 protein: CASSPPGTGASGANVLTF
V gene: TRBV7-2; D gene: NA; CDR3 protein: CASSLNRGGTGELFF
V gene: TRBV29-1; D gene: NA; CDR3 protein: CNPGTLWGYEQYF
V gene: TRBV28; D gene: TRBD2; CDR3 protein: CASSSPGTSVYEQYF
V gene: TRBV5-1; D gene: TRBD2; CDR3 protein: CASSFIAGGYNEQFF
V gene: TRBV7-9; D gene: NA; CDR3 protein: CASSGGTEQETQYF
V gene: TRBV5-1; D gene: TRBD2; CDR3 protein: CASSLELAGGNGNEQFF
V gene: TRBV7-3; D gene: TRBD2; CDR3 protein: CASSSLAGSQETQYF